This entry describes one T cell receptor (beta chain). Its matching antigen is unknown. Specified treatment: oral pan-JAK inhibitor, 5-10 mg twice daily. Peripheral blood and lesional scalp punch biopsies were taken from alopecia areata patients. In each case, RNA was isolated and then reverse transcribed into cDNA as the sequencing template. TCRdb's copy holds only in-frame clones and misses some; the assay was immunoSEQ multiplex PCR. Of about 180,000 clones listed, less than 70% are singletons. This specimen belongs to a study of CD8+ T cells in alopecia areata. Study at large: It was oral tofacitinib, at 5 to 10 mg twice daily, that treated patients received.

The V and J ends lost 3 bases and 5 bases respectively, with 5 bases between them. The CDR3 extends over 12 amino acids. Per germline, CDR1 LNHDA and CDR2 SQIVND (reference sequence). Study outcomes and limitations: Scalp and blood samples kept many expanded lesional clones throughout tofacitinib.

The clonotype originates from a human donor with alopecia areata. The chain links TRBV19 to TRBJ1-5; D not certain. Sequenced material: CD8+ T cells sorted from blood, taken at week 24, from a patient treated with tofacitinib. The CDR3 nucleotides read TGTGCCAGTAGTATCGAAGATCAGCCCCAGCATTTT. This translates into CASSIEDQPQHF.